This T cell receptor (beta chain) was found in a study of T cell responses to AZD1222 COVID-19 vaccine. A note on this clone: Antigen specificity is unknown.

General observations from the study: Nearly half of unique spike-specific TCRs reportedly avoided B.1.351 and B.1.1.7 mutated regions. Breadth and depth of Spike-specific TCRs rose after two AZD1222 doses.

Sequenced by immunoSEQ multiplex PCR; TCRdb stores in-frame clones only, minus some. Here the sample spans some 130,000 clones, approximately 89% being singletons. This TCR derives from an adult in good health. The sample was peripheral blood, taken on day 0 of AZD1222 vaccination.

The chain's CDR3 is CASSAGLAGDEQYF. DNA for the CDR3: TGCGCCAGCAGTGCGGGACTAGCGGGGGACGAGCAGTACTTC. The J gene is TRBJ2-7, the V gene TRBV10-1; 14 bases are shared with TRBD2. V gave up 4 bases and J gave up 5 bases; unmatched junction bases: 1. The CDR3 runs 14 residues. In germline, CDR1 is WNHNN, CDR2 SYGVQD (reference sequence).